This TCR beta chain was identified during a study of T cells expressing NK-cell markers. About the research overall: Sorted CD3+CD56-NKG2C+, CD3+CD56+NKG2C+ and CD3+CD56+NKG2C- T cells supplied the TCR beta repertoires.

A 5'RACE template switching approach incorporating UMIs was used to make TCR beta cDNA. TCRdb reworked the 5' RACE reads into one entry per CDR3 protein, no DNA. The data include 20,000 to 25,000 distinct CDR3 sequences; the top ten clones carry roughly three fifths. Germline CDR1 and CDR2: SGHAT and FQDESV (reference sequence). CDR3 length: 13 amino acids. Regarding the study as a whole: Roughly 6 of the donors carried dominant NKG2C+ clonotypes that took up about 1.0-7.5% of their CD8+ T cells. It remained uncertain whether the expanded NKG2C+ T cell clones were specific for HCMV antigens.

With regard to this clonotype: Its target is not known.

Sequencing was done on a sample of blood T cells: a sorted CD56 or NKG2C T cell subset, CD4+ or CD8+ T cells, or bulk PBMC T cells (not recorded which). This receptor was obtained from a man aged 18-75 years in good health. J is TRBJ2-1 and V is TRBV11-1; TCRdb lists TRBD1, though no DNA is available to test this call. CDR3 sequence: CASSLDRGHEQFF. Based on the CDR3 plus reference TRBV11-1 and TRBJ2-1, the full variable domain is EAEVAQSPRYKITEKSQAVAFWCDPISGHATLYWYRQILGQGPELLVQFQDESVVDDSQLPKDRFSAERLKGVDSTLKIQPAELGDSAMYLCASSLDRGHEQFFGPGTRLTVL.